Described below is a single T cell receptor beta chain sequence and its context. The antigen this receptor binds is unknown. The input lacks base qualities; no much larger clone sits a single base away. This specimen's time point label, per the study, means: about 28 days (+/-7) after the second vaccine dose. AZD1222 recipients with second doses at about 4 weeks or about 12 weeks were pooled, because spike-specific TCR depth and breadth did not differ between schedules. Vaccinee samples were obtained from the UK trials COV001 and COV002, which included a single-blind randomized controlled phase 2/3 trial of AZD1222 (ChAdOx1 nCoV-19) in healthy adults. For TCRbeta chain sequencing, PBMC samples were collected from trial participants at day 0 and at day 28 after the second dose. Including cysteine and phenylalanine, the CDR3 has 15 amino acids. CDR3 DNA only is kept here, 45 bases in frame from base 1. V is clipped by 1 base and J by 3 bases, and the sequence between their germline boundaries is 10 bases long. The germline V gene provides CDR1 SGHDN and CDR2 FVKESK.

The CDR3 regions of human TCRbeta chains were analyzed by immunosequencing. In the paper's pipeline: Repertoire TCRs were checked for matches against a reference library of SARS-CoV-2-specific TCRs that had been generated using the MIRA antigen-specificity platform. Breadth meant the fraction of unique TCRs that were SARS-CoV-2-associated, whereas depth meant the fraction of total T cells that were SARS-CoV-2-associated. Using the MIRA data, each spike-specific TCR was assigned both to the spike region to which the TCR was reactive and to a CD4 or CD8 class. Log10-transformed breadth and depth values were compared by one-way ANOVA with Sidak's multiple comparisons tests. TCRdb obtained this table from immuneACCESS and retained in-frame rearrangements with V and J assigned. These tables miss some clones; where compared with another copy, unresolved V genes account for less than half of the shortfall, and the remainder is unexplained. V and J calls and clone size are copied from that table; D and trimming were computed from the DNA. In all, the sample holds roughly 120,000 clones, and about 90% of those were seen once. The ten largest account for about 15% of the sample.

The data are from a study of T cell responses to AZD1222 COVID-19 vaccine (dated by TCRdb to 2020 to 2022). Turning to the overall study: TCR sequencing covered 233 trial participants: 200 to 220 given two doses of AZD1222 and 26 given two doses of MenACWY control vaccine. Trial participants were enrolled into age subgroups of 18-55, 56-69 and 70-plus years, which contained about 160, 30 and 59 TCR-sequenced participants, respectively. General findings and caveats noted by the study authors: Conclusions about previously exposed vaccinees are limited, since just five or six AZD1222 recipients were seropositive for SARS-CoV-2 at baseline. A significant rise in spike-specific TCR breadth and depth was observed after two AZD1222 doses relative to day 0 and relative to MenACWY recipients. Reportedly, close to half of the unique spike-specific TCRs recognized epitopes lying outside the regions that are mutated in the B.1.351 and B.1.1.7 variants. In the small 56-69-year group, the increase in depth fell short of significance, most likely because of low power. Most participants were white British and females outnumbered males, and the authors suggested that clonal diversity may have been underestimated. The whole spike protein was spanned by vaccine-associated CD4 TCRs, and dominant responses were seen in regions 160-218 and 743-854. No day 14 peak-response samples were available, so repertoires were characterized only after the peak T cell response.

The material sequenced was peripheral blood, taken 28 days after the second AZD1222 dose. The chain uses TRBV14 and TRBJ2-4, with the D gene not clear enough to name. This receptor was taken from an adult who received the AZD1222 COVID-19 vaccine. The CDR3 loop reads CASSQGRWGKNIQYF. The DNA sequence reads TGTGCCAGCAGCCAAGGGCGGTGGGGCAAAAACATTCAGTACTTC.